The 10 T cell receptor beta chains listed next were all sequenced from one sample in a study of cytomegalovirus exposure and HLA in healthy donors. In the PCR, 60 Vbeta and 13 Jbeta primers were used. Produced via immunoSEQ multiplex PCR; TCRdb's table is partial and in-frame only. The table shows 100,000 to 150,000 clones, with around 78% occurring only once. Sequenced material: PBMCs. The receptor source for this set is a man in his fifties in good health and CMV-seronegative.

This chain links TRBV4-1 with TRBJ2-1; 12 bases are shared with TRBD2. In germline, CDR1 is MGHRA, CDR2 YSYEKL. The CDR3 contains 20 residues. After removal of 0 bases from V and 2 bases from J, the junction contained 11 bases not matched to a gene. DNA for the CDR3: TGCGCCAGCAGCCAAGAAAGGCCGGCGGCTAGCGGGGGGGCCTACAATGAGCAGTTCTTC. Its translation is CASSQERPAASGGAYNEQFF.

The chain carries TRBV5-6 and TRBJ2-5, with D possibly being TRBD2 (6 bases). Germline V CDR1 and CDR2: SGHDT, YYEEEE. Trimming removed 1 base at V and 4 bases at J, with 14 bases between. This CDR3 has 15 amino acids. CDR3 in DNA: TGTGCCAGCAGCTTGCCCGGGGGTTTGGGAGAGACCCAGTACTTC. Translating gives CASSLPGGLGETQYF.

The CDR3 protein is CASRVGGVQETQYF. For the CDR3, the DNA is TGTGCCAGCAGGGTAGGGGGCGTCCAAGAGACCCAGTACTTC. This chain joins TRBV7-9 and TRBJ2-5; TRBD1 aligns across 7 bases. Unmatched junction bases numbered 5, after V lost 6 bases and J lost 1 base. The CDR3 has 14 amino acids. In germline, CDR1 is SEHNR, CDR2 FQNEAQ (reference sequence).

The J gene is TRBJ2-2, the V gene TRBV5-8; a weak D match, TRBD2 (6 bases). Germline V gene sequence: CDR1 SGHTS, CDR2 YDEGEE. This CDR3 has 15 residues. Trimming removed 3 bases from V and 2 bases from J, with 11 bases in between. The DNA of the CDR3 is TGTGCCAGCAGCTGGGGAGGTTCCAACACCGGGGAGCTGTTTTTT. The encoded protein is CASSWGGSNTGELFF. Combining the CDR3 with reference TRBV5-8 and TRBJ2-2 gives the whole variable domain EAGVTQSPTHLIKTRGQQATLRCSPISGHTSVYWYQQALGLGLQFLLWYDEGEERNRGNFPPRFSGRQFPNYSSELNVNALELEDSALYLCASSWGGSNTGELFFGEGSRLTVL.

The chain carries TRBV5-1 and TRBJ1-1, with TRBD1 matching over 8 bases. V shed 4 bases and J 4 bases; nucleotides not matched to a gene: 12. Germline loops: CDR1 SGHRS, CDR2 YFSETQ. The CDR3 extends over 16 amino acids. The CDR3 spells CASSPQDRGGSTEAFF. The CDR3, as DNA: TGCGCCAGCAGCCCCCAAGACAGGGGTGGGAGCACTGAAGCTTTCTTT.

The V and J genes are TRBV29-1 and TRBJ2-5; 8 bases line up with TRBD2. Germline V CDR1 and CDR2: SQVTM, ANQGSEA. The CDR3 spans 12 residues. Losses at the gene ends were 8 bases for V and 2 bases for J; bases not matched to a gene: 4. CDR3 bases: TGCAGCACTACGGGGGGGCAAGAGACCCAGTACTTC. Its translation: CSTTGGQETQYF.

The chain's CDR3 is CASSHLWEGGLAKNIQYF. The DNA of the CDR3 is TGTGCCAGCAGCCACCTTTGGGAGGGGGGATTAGCCAAAAACATTCAGTACTTC. The V gene is TRBV4-2, the J gene TRBJ2-4, with D perhaps matching TRBD2 (7 bases). With 3 bases removed from V and 0 bases from J, the gap between germline ends came to 18 bases. The CDR3 has 18 amino acids. Germline V CDR1 and CDR2: LGHNA, YNFKEQ.

The rearrangement uses TRBV28 and TRBJ1-4; D gene ambiguous. The CDR3 runs to 14 residues. CDR1 and CDR2 (germline): MDHEN, SYDVKM. V was cut by 4 bases and J by 0 bases, with 6 bases left in between. This CDR3 reads CASSSLATNEKLFF. DNA of the CDR3: TGTGCCAGCAGTTCCCTAGCAACTAATGAAAAACTGTTTTTT.

The rearrangement uses TRBV5-1 and TRBJ2-5; 7 nucleotides align to TRBD1. CDR1 and CDR2 from the germline V gene are SGHRS and YFSETQ. V dropped 0 bases and J dropped 7; count of bases not matched to a gene: 6. The CDR3 is made up of 14 amino acids. CDR3 residues: CASSLDRGHGTQYF. The DNA of the CDR3 is TGCGCCAGCAGCTTGGACAGGGGTCACGGGACCCAGTACTTC. The variable domain in full, completed from reference TRBV5-1 and TRBJ2-5, reads KAGVTQTPRYLIKTRGQQVTLSCSPISGHRSVSWYQQTPGQGLQFLFEYFSETQRNKGNFPGRFSGRQFSNSRSEMNVSTLELGDSALYLCASSLDRGHGTQYFGPGTRLLVL.

This sequence joins TRBV4-1 and TRBJ1-4, with 7 bases fitting TRBD1. Germline V gene data show CDR1 as MGHRA and CDR2 as YSYEKL. The CDR3 covers 15 residues. J lost 8 bases, V lost 3 bases, and 9 bases had no gene match. The CDR3 coding sequence is TGCGCCAGCAGCCACCAGGGGGTTCTGGAAGAAAAACTGTTTTTT. Residues: CASSHQGVLEEKLFF.